One sample yielded the 24 T cell receptor beta chains listed below, sequenced in a study of blood T cell repertoires in COVID-19. TCRdb's copy holds only in-frame clones and misses some; the assay was immunoSEQ multiplex PCR. The sample includes some 100,000 clones, around 67% of them seen just once. The source material was peripheral blood. The receptors shown here come from a man aged 65 to 79 with COVID-19, enrolled during active disease.

Comment on this clone: This may stem from a read error, because a much larger clone lies one nucleotide away. The chain uses TRBV7-2 and TRBJ1-2; D remains ambiguous. The CDR3 loop spans 14 amino acids. CDR1 and CDR2 from the germline V gene are SGHTA and FQGNSA. The ends were cut back, 5 bases at V and 4 bases at J, with 14 bases in the middle. In nucleotides, the CDR3 is TGTGCCAGCAGCCCCGCGGGTTACGGCTATGGCTACACCTTC. This encodes CASSPAGYGYGYTF.

The chain recombines TRBV5-6 with TRBJ1-5; maybe TRBD1 (5 bases). The germline V gene encodes CDR1 SGHDT and CDR2 YYEEEE. The length of the CDR3 is 16 residues. Between the trimmed V and J ends, which lost 5 bases and 4 bases, there was a span of 19 bases. For the CDR3, the DNA is TGTGCCAGCAGTTTTACCCAGGGTCTGGGAAATCAGCCCCAGCATTTT. Translating gives CASSFTQGLGNQPQHF.

This chain connects TRBV6-5 to TRBJ2-7; 10 positions match TRBD2. CDR1 and CDR2 (germline): MNHEY, SVGAGI. CDR3 size: 13 residues. With V trimmed by 6 bases and J by 4 bases, 3 bases remained unmatched. The CDR3 sequence is CASRGLATYEQYF. CDR3 DNA sequence: TGTGCCAGCAGGGGACTAGCGACATACGAGCAGTACTTC.

The chain carries TRBV5-6 and TRBJ1-3; D might be TRBD1 (5 bases). Trimming pared 2 bases from V and 3 bases from J, leaving 9 bases between. The CDR3 runs to 14 residues. Looked up from germline, CDR1 is SGHDT and CDR2 is YYEEEE. CDR3 region: CASSFGTFGNTIYF. The CDR3 DNA is TGTGCCAGCAGCTTCGGGACTTTTGGAAACACCATATATTTT.

The chain uses TRBV28 and TRBJ2-2; TRBD2 matches 8 bases. This CDR3 spans 14 amino acids. The germline V gene has CDR1 MDHEN and CDR2 SYDVKM. The V and J ends lost 7 bases and 6 bases, in that order; junction bases with no gene match: 7. The CDR3 loop reads CASTFGTRSGELFF. The CDR3 region has the DNA TGTGCCAGCACCTTCGGGACTAGGTCCGGGGAGCTGTTTTTT.

The J gene is TRBJ1-1, the V gene TRBV5-1; D is perhaps TRBD1 (6 bases). The germline V and J ends were trimmed by 3 bases and 5 bases, with 17 bases remaining between them. CDR3 length equals 15 residues. The germline V gene has CDR1 SGHRS and CDR2 YFSETQ. The CDR3 loop reads CASSSTGLGETEAFF. The CDR3 DNA reads as TGCGCCAGCAGCTCGACAGGTTTAGGAGAAACTGAAGCTTTCTTT. The complete variable domain, with remaining parts taken from reference TRBV5-1 and TRBJ1-1, reads KAGVTQTPRYLIKTRGQQVTLSCSPISGHRSVSWYQQTPGQGLQFLFEYFSETQRNKGNFPGRFSGRQFSNSRSEMNVSTLELGDSALYLCASSSTGLGETEAFFGQGTRLTVV.

This chain connects TRBV29-1 to TRBJ1-5, with 8 bases matching TRBD1. The V segment lost 6 bases and the J segment 3 bases; nucleotides outside the gene matches: 7. Germline V gives CDR1 SQVTM, CDR2 ANQGSEA. CDR3 length: 14 residues. CDR3 loop: CSVIQGAPNQPQHF. The CDR3 nucleotides read TGCAGCGTAATCCAGGGGGCACCCAATCAGCCCCAGCATTTT.

This clone was recorded a few times. As DNA, the CDR3 is TGCGCCAGCAGCCAGACGGGAGGCTTGTTAAATGAGCAGTTCTTC. It translates to CASSQTGGLLNEQFF. The chain combines TRBV4-1 with TRBJ2-1, with 7 bases lining up with TRBD2. V dropped 3 bases and J dropped 7; count of bases not matched to a gene: 9. CDR1 and CDR2 from the germline V gene are MGHRA and YSYEKL. The CDR3 length is 15 residues.

This clone has a handful of counts. The chain links TRBV4-2 to TRBJ1-4; no definite D call. In germline, CDR1 is LGHNA, CDR2 YNFKEQ. Trimming pared 1 base from V and 0 bases from J, leaving 12 bases between. The CDR3 extends over 17 amino acids. DNA for the CDR3: TGTGCCAGCAGCCAAGGTGTTACGAGTGCAACTAATGAAAAACTGTTTTTT. It encodes CASSQGVTSATNEKLFF.

The chain employs TRBV11-2 and TRBJ1-2; 7 bases align to TRBD1. Unmatched junction bases numbered 12, after V lost 5 bases and J lost 6 bases. The CDR3 spans 15 residues. Germline lookup yields CDR1 SGHAT and CDR2 FQNNGV. CDR3 residues: CASSPAGRGLDGYTF. The CDR3 DNA is TGTGCCAGCAGCCCCGCGGGAAGGGGGCTTGATGGCTACACCTTC.

The rearrangement joins TRBV7-9 to TRBJ2-1, with a tentative D call TRBD1 (6 bases). CDR1 and CDR2 (germline): SEHNR, FQNEAQ (reference sequence). Trimming left V 1 base short and J 1 base short, with 11 bases between. This CDR3 spans 16 amino acids. The DNA of the CDR3 is TGTGCCAGCAGCTTAGGGGGGACACTGTCCTACAATGAGCAGTTCTTC. It specifies CASSLGGTLSYNEQFF.

The chain links TRBV5-5 to TRBJ2-2, with D uncertain. Trimming took off 5 bases at V and 0 bases at J, with 8 bases between the two ends. The CDR3 consists of 14 residues. CDR1 SGHKS and CDR2 YYEKEE come from the germline V gene (reference sequence). The CDR3 nucleotides are TGTGCCAGCAGGGGCACCACGAACACCGGGGAGCTGTTTTTT. As protein: CASRGTTNTGELFF. Based on the CDR3 plus reference TRBV5-5 and TRBJ2-2, the full variable domain is DAGVTQSPTHLIKTRGQQVTLRCSPISGHKSVSWYQQVLGQGPQFIFQYYEKEERGRGNFPDRFSARQFPNYSSELNVNALLLGDSALYLCASRGTTNTGELFFGEGSRLTVL.

The CDR3 spells CASSLATGVSSYNSPLHF. The CDR3 nucleotides read TGTGCCAGCAGCTTAGCGACAGGGGTGAGCTCCTATAATTCACCCCTCCACTTT. This chain joins TRBV7-9 and TRBJ1-6; the match to TRBD1 covers 8 bases. Germline values: CDR1 SEHNR, CDR2 FQNEAQ (reference sequence). After removal of 0 bases from V and 0 bases from J, the junction contained 4 bases not matched to a gene. This CDR3 comprises 18 residues. Based on the CDR3 plus reference TRBV7-9 and TRBJ1-6, the full variable domain is DTGVSQNPRHKITKRGQNVTFRCDPISEHNRLYWYRQTLGQGPEFLTYFQNEAQLEKSRLLSDRFSAERPKGSFSTLEIQRTEQGDSAMYLCASSLATGVSSYNSPLHFGNGTRLTVT.

In its sample, this clone was seen a few times. The J gene is TRBJ2-1, the V gene TRBV5-8; 8 bases line up with TRBD2. The V gene's germline CDR1 is SGHTS and CDR2 YDEGEE. The CDR3 extends over 16 amino acids. Germline trimming cut 5 bases from V and 0 bases from J; bases unmatched to any gene: 7. DNA for the CDR3: TGTGCCAGCAGGCGGACTAGCTCCAGCTCCTACAATGAGCAGTTCTTC. It specifies CASRRTSSSSYNEQFF.

The CDR3 nucleotides are TGTGCCAGCAGTTATCCGGGACAGGCAGCCCAGGGGGAGCAGTACTTC. Encoded protein: CASSYPGQAAQGEQYF. This chain joins TRBV28 and TRBJ2-7; TRBD1 aligns across 8 bases. V gave up 4 bases and J gave up 7 bases; unmatched junction bases: 15. The CDR3 consists of 16 residues. Germline V gene data show CDR1 as MDHEN and CDR2 as SYDVKM.

This clone was seen more than once but under ten times. The genes are TRBV5-1 and TRBJ2-7, with a weak D call TRBD2 (7 bases). Trimming shortened V by 3 bases and J by 6 bases, and 10 bases separated the two germline ends. Germline V gene sequence: CDR1 SGHRS, CDR2 YFSETQ. The length of the CDR3 is 12 residues. CDR3 coding DNA: TGCGCCAGCAGCTCCGGGGGGCTCGAGCAGTACTTC. This encodes CASSSGGLEQYF.

The chain couples TRBV10-3 to TRBJ2-1, with 12 nucleotides matching TRBD2. CDR3 length equals 16 residues. With 6 bases clipped from V and 2 bases from J, the junction kept 5 bases outside the gene matches. In germline, CDR1 is ENHRY, CDR2 SYGVKD. The CDR3 loop reads CAIRGTSGFTYNEQFF. In DNA form, the CDR3 reads TGTGCCATCAGAGGGACTAGCGGGTTCACCTACAATGAGCAGTTCTTC.

This clone has a single count. The chain carries TRBV5-1 and TRBJ1-1; unclear D gene. This CDR3 has 14 amino acids. Trimming took off 0 bases at V and 5 bases at J, with 11 bases between the two ends. The germline gives CDR1 SGHRS, CDR2 YFSETQ. CDR3 DNA sequence: TGCGCCAGCAGCTTGGCCGGGGTAGAAACTGAAGCTTTCTTT. Translation gives CASSLAGVETEAFF.

The chain carries TRBV2 and TRBJ2-5, with TRBD2 matching over 9 bases. V trimming: 8 bases; J trimming: 1 base; junction bases outside the gene matches: 14. CDR3 length: 17 residues. Germline V lookup: CDR1 SNHLY, CDR2 FYNNEI. The CDR3 DNA sequence: TGTGCCAGCGAGGGTAGCGGGAGTGGGGGCCTCCAAGAGACCCAGTACTTC. Its translation is CASEGSGSGGLQETQYF.

The V gene is TRBV4-3, the J gene TRBJ1-1, with D hard to call. Trimming removed 0 bases from V and 10 bases from J, with 21 bases in between. Germline lookup yields CDR1 LGHNA and CDR2 YSLEER. This CDR3 is 16 amino acids long. The CDR3 sequence is CASSQDLTGPLGVAFF. The DNA of the CDR3 is TGCGCCAGCAGCCAAGATCTGACCGGTCCCCTCGGGGTAGCTTTCTTT.

A word on this clone: Relative to the germline gene, one junction end is altered; a read error may explain this. The chain is built from TRBV10-3 and TRBJ1-1; possible D gene TRBD1, 6 bases. The CDR3 has 15 amino acids. Germline CDR1 and CDR2: ENHRY and SYGVKD. CDR3 nucleotide sequence: TGTGCCATCACTGAGGGGGGGAGCAGGAACACTGAAGCTTTCTTT. It yields the protein CAITEGGSRNTEAFF.

The chain has TRBV27 and TRBJ1-2; possibly TRBD1 for D (6 bases). V gave up 1 base and J gave up 4 bases, with 19 bases separating them. Per the germline V gene, CDR1 is MNHEY and CDR2 is SMNVEV (reference sequence). The CDR3 is made up of 17 amino acids. DNA of the CDR3: TGTGCCAGCAGTTTATACCGTGGGGGGGGGACACCCTATGGCTACACCTTC. It encodes CASSLYRGGGTPYGYTF.

V and J are TRBV15 and TRBJ2-7; 7 bases match TRBD2. Germline CDR1 reads LNHNV; CDR2 reads YYDKDF (reference sequence). This CDR3 comprises 17 residues. Trimming removed 1 base from V and 2 bases from J; junction bases left unmatched: 11. CDR3 amino acids: CATSRGPPSGEAYEQYF. The DNA of the CDR3 is TGTGCCACCAGCAGAGGTCCCCCTAGCGGAGAGGCCTACGAGCAGTACTTC.

The chain employs TRBV5-4 and TRBJ2-5, with 7 bases fitting TRBD1. Per the germline V gene, CDR1 is SGHNT and CDR2 is YYREEE (reference sequence). The CDR3 contains 17 residues. Trimming removed 3 bases from V and 5 bases from J; junction bases left unmatched: 16. CDR3 residues: CASSSGGPGPRRETQYF. In nucleotides, the CDR3 is TGTGCCAGCAGCTCAGGGGGTCCAGGGCCGAGGAGGGAGACCCAGTACTTC.